This T cell receptor (beta chain) was profiled in a study of shared clonotypes between healthy human individuals. In germline, CDR1 is SGHRS, CDR2 YFSETQ. CDR3 size: 15 residues. After removal of 7 bases from V and 0 bases from J, the junction contained 4 bases not matched to a gene. This table comes from immunoSEQ multiplex PCR, and its TCRdb copy is limited to in-frame clones, with some not included. The sample yields 2 million to 3 million clones, roughly 93% seen once. This sequence was found in a man aged 18 to 29 in good health. Some clones in this sample may be carry-over from other donors' samples. The chain has TRBV5-1 and TRBJ1-3, with 10 bases that match TRBD1. Sequencing used naive CD4+ T cells from PBMCs. Regarding subset: CD45RA+ positively selected. The CDR3 sequence: CASGTGAVSGNTIYF. The CDR3 DNA follows: TGCGCCAGCGGGACAGGGGCGGTCTCTGGAAACACCATATATTTT. Full variable domain (remainder filled in from reference TRBV5-1 and TRBJ1-3): KAGVTQTPRYLIKTRGQQVTLSCSPISGHRSVSWYQQTPGQGLQFLFEYFSETQRNKGNFPGRFSGRQFSNSRSEMNVSTLELGDSALYLCASGTGAVSGNTIYFGEGSWLTVV.